This T cell receptor (beta chain) was captured in a study of T-cell memory formation after mild COVID-19. Study-level results: CD4+ contracting clones lay mainly in CM and EM, CD8+ ones in EMRA.

The authors produced TCR alpha and TCR beta cDNA libraries with sample barcodes and UMIs by 5'RACE using constant-segment primers. TCRdb analysed the 5' RACE reads with MiXCR anew, one entry per CDR3 protein. This sample has tens of thousands of distinct CDR3 sequences, with 9% to 15% found just once. Note on this clonotype: Its cognate antigen is unknown.

Sequencing was done on a sample of PBMCs or a T cell subset sorted from them (not recorded which). This clonotype originated in a man between 18 and 29 years old who had mild COVID-19 (a few samples of this study predate the infection). Cell type and time point are not known.

This chain's CDR3 is CASSLQIASGTGELFF. The DNA of the CDR3 is TGTGCCAGCAGCTTACAGATTGCTAGCGGAACCGGGGAGCTGTTTTTT. The chain employs TRBV7-2 and TRBJ2-2; 7 bases map to TRBD2. V dropped 2 bases and J dropped 5; count of bases not matched to a gene: 8. Germline V gene data show CDR1 as SGHTA and CDR2 as FQGNSA. This CDR3 is built from 16 residues. Full variable domain (remainder filled in from reference TRBV7-2 and TRBJ2-2): GAGVSQSPSNKVTEKGKDVELRCDPISGHTALYWYRQSLGQGLEFLIYFQGNSAPDKSGLPSDRFSAERTGGSVSTLTIQRTQQEDSAVYLCASSLQIASGTGELFFGEGSRLTVL.